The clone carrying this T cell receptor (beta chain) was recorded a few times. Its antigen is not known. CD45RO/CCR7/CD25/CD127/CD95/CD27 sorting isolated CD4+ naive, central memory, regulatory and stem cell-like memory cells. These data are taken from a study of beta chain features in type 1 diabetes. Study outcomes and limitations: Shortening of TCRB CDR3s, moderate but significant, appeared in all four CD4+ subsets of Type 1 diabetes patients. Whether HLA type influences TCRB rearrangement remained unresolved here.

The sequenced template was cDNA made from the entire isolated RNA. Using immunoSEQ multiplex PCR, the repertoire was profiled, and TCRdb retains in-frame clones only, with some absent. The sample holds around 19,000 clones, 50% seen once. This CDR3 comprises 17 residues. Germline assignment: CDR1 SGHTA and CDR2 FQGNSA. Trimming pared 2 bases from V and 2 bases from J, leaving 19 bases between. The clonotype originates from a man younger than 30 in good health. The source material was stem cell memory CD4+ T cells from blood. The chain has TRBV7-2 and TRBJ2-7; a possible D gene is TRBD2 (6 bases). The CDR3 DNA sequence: TGTGCCAGCAGCTTACGGTCCCCCTCCGGGAGCCCCTACGAGCAGTACTTC. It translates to CASSLRSPSGSPYEQYF.